This entry concerns a single T cell receptor beta chain. Per the authors' pipeline: The assay estimated nucleated cells by amplifying reference gene primers. This table comes from immunoSEQ multiplex PCR, and its TCRdb copy is limited to in-frame clones, with some not included. That table supplies the V and J calls and clone size; D and trimming were determined from the DNA. The table has 55,000 to 65,000 clones, around 89% seen once; the top ten hold approximately 8.3%. This record comes from a study of blood T cell repertoires in COVID-19. Study-level background: The origin of the acute and convalescent COVID-19 samples was the United States, Italy and Spain. T cells, B-cell-depleted T cells, or PBMCs provided the cDNA or gDNA that served as material.

The CDR3 totals 15 residues. Germline V gene data show CDR1 as SGHTA and CDR2 as FQGNSA. V shed 5 bases and J 2 bases; nucleotides not matched to a gene: 8. This clonotype was obtained from a human donor with active COVID-19. The donor label of this sample is uncertain. The rearrangement joins TRBV7-2 to TRBJ2-7, with 8 bases aligning to TRBD2. Sample: peripheral blood. The CDR3 sequence: CASSHRAGAPYEQYF. As DNA, the CDR3 is TGTGCCAGCAGCCACCGAGCGGGGGCCCCCTACGAGCAGTACTTC.